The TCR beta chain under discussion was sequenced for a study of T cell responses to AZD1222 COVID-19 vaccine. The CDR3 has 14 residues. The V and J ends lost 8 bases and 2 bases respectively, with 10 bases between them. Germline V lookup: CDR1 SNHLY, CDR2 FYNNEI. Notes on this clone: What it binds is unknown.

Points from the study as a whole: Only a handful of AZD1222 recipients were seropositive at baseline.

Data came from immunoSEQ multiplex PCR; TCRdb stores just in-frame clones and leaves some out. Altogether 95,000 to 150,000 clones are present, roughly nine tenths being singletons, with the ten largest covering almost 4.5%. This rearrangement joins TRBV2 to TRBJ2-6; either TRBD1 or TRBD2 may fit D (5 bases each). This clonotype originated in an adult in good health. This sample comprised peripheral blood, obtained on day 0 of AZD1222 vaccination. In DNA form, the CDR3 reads TGTGCCAGCGCTGGGACGGCTGGGGCCAACGTCCTGACTTTC. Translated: CASAGTAGANVLTF.